These T cell receptor beta chains were read from a single sample in a study of control samples from healthy donors and cancer patients. Clones were sequenced by immunoSEQ multiplex PCR, and TCRdb holds only the in-frame ones, with some missing. The sample includes roughly 90,000 clones, approximately 82% of them seen just once. Sequencing was carried out using blood. The receptor source for this set is a woman aged 55-70 years in good health. Both conserved end residues are part of each CDR3. Fields, in order: V gene, J gene, clone size, D gene, CDR3 protein, CDR3 DNA. D genes are given only for firm matches. Size is omitted from some rows. Given values are once, few, many or a class for expanded clones.

v_gene: TRBV10-2
j_gene: TRBJ1-5
abundance: .
d_gene: .
CDR3aa: CASSFQGLSNQPQHF
CDR3nt: TGCGCCAGCAGTTTCCAGGGACTTAGCAATCAGCCCCAGCATTTT

v_gene: TRBV5-1
j_gene: TRBJ1-4
abundance: .
d_gene: .
CDR3aa: CASSLRTANEKLFF
CDR3nt: TGCGCCAGCAGCTTGAGGACAGCTAATGAAAAACTGTTTTTT

v_gene: TRBV5-5
j_gene: TRBJ1-2
abundance: .
d_gene: TRBD1
CDR3aa: CASSSPGGQGKNGYTF
CDR3nt: TGTGCCAGCAGCTCGCCCGGGGGACAGGGAAAGAATGGCTACACCTTC

v_gene: TRBV9
j_gene: TRBJ2-1
abundance: .
d_gene: .
CDR3aa: CASSVAGGPLDEQFF
CDR3nt: TGTGCCAGCAGCGTAGCTGGGGGCCCCTTGGATGAGCAGTTCTTC

v_gene: TRBV5-1
j_gene: TRBJ2-2
abundance: .
d_gene: .
CDR3aa: CASSLVGVDTGELFF
CDR3nt: TGCGCCAGCAGCTTGGTAGGGGTCGACACCGGGGAGCTGTTTTTT

v_gene: TRBV5-6
j_gene: TRBJ2-1
abundance: .
d_gene: .
CDR3aa: CASSPRVNEQFF
CDR3nt: TGTGCCAGCAGCCCCCGGGTGAATGAGCAGTTCTTC

v_gene: TRBV7-2
j_gene: TRBJ2-7
abundance: few
d_gene: .
CDR3aa: CASGSSISYEQYF
CDR3nt: TGTGCCAGCGGGTCTAGTATCTCCTACGAGCAGTACTTC

v_gene: TRBV11-2
j_gene: TRBJ1-2
abundance: .
d_gene: .
CDR3aa: CASSPRDTFYGYTF
CDR3nt: TGTGCCAGCAGCCCCCGGGACACCTTCTATGGCTACACCTTC

v_gene: TRBV5-1
j_gene: TRBJ2-1
abundance: .
d_gene: TRBD1
CDR3aa: CASSLEGQGALNEQFF
CDR3nt: TGCGCCAGCAGCTTGGAGGGACAGGGGGCGCTTAATGAGCAGTTCTTC

v_gene: TRBV19
j_gene: TRBJ2-1
abundance: .
d_gene: .
CDR3aa: CASSRGAKGNEQFF
CDR3nt: TGTGCCAGTAGTAGGGGGGCTAAGGGGAATGAGCAGTTCTTC

v_gene: TRBV4-2
j_gene: TRBJ2-3
abundance: .
d_gene: .
CDR3aa: CASSQEPPPGADTQYF
CDR3nt: TGTGCCAGCAGCCAAGAGCCCCCACCTGGGGCAGATACGCAGTATTTT

v_gene: TRBV5-1
j_gene: TRBJ2-7
abundance: once
d_gene: .
CDR3aa: CASSSGGSYEQYF
CDR3nt: TGCGCCAGCAGCTCTGGCGGCTCCTACGAGCAGTACTTC

v_gene: TRBV19
j_gene: TRBJ1-4
abundance: once
d_gene: TRBD1
CDR3aa: CASLQGAEEKLFF
CDR3nt: TGTGCCAGCTTACAGGGGGCAGAGGAAAAACTGTTTTTT

v_gene: TRBV23-1
j_gene: TRBJ2-2
abundance: .
d_gene: .
CDR3aa: CASSCWGASTGELFF
CDR3nt: TGCGCCAGCTCCTGTTGGGGGGCGAGCACCGGGGAGCTGTTTTTT

v_gene: TRBV9
j_gene: TRBJ2-2
abundance: .
d_gene: .
CDR3aa: CASSVGGTNTGELFF
CDR3nt: TGTGCCAGCAGCGTAGGGGGGACAAACACCGGGGAGCTGTTTTTT

v_gene: TRBV6-5
j_gene: TRBJ1-5
abundance: .
d_gene: .
CDR3aa: CASSYSRKTGPQHF
CDR3nt: TGTGCCAGCAGTTACTCGCGGAAAACGGGGCCCCAGCATTTT

v_gene: TRBV4-3
j_gene: TRBJ1-6
abundance: .
d_gene: .
CDR3aa: CASSPKPENSPLHF
CDR3nt: TGCGCCAGCAGCCCGAAACCCGAAAATTCACCCCTCCACTTT

v_gene: TRBV7-9
j_gene: TRBJ2-1
abundance: .
d_gene: .
CDR3aa: CASSLTGNSYNEQFF
CDR3nt: TGTGCCAGCAGCTTAACGGGGAACTCCTACAATGAGCAGTTCTTC

v_gene: TRBV28
j_gene: TRBJ2-7
abundance: once
d_gene: TRBD1
CDR3aa: CASQGVGSSYEQYF
CDR3nt: TGTGCCAGCCAGGGGGTGGGGAGCTCCTACGAGCAGTACTTC

v_gene: TRBV7-2
j_gene: TRBJ1-1
abundance: .
d_gene: .
CDR3aa: CASTLTALMNTEAFF
CDR3nt: TGTGCCAGCACCCTGACAGCACTCATGAACACTGAAGCTTTCTTT

v_gene: TRBV18
j_gene: TRBJ2-1
abundance: .
d_gene: .
CDR3aa: CASSPQGRTEQFF
CDR3nt: TGTGCCAGCTCACCACAGGGCAGGACCGAGCAGTTCTTC

v_gene: TRBV4-1
j_gene: TRBJ2-5
abundance: few
d_gene: TRBD2
CDR3aa: CASSRLGGGQETQYF
CDR3nt: TGCGCCAGCAGCCGCTTAGGCGGGGGGCAAGAGACCCAGTACTTC

v_gene: TRBV25-1
j_gene: TRBJ2-2
abundance: once
d_gene: .
CDR3aa: CASSEAGRITGELFF
CDR3nt: TGTGCCAGCAGTGAGGCAGGGAGGATCACCGGGGAGCTGTTTTTT

v_gene: TRBV12-3/TRBV12-4
j_gene: TRBJ1-1
abundance: .
d_gene: .
CDR3aa: CASSLMNTEAFF
CDR3nt: TGTGCCAGCAGTTTAATGAACACTGAAGCTTTCTTT

v_gene: TRBV7-6
j_gene: TRBJ2-2
abundance: .
d_gene: .
CDR3aa: CASSPSWITGELFF
CDR3nt: TGTGCCAGCAGCCCCAGTTGGATCACCGGGGAGCTGTTTTTT

v_gene: TRBV3-1/TRBV3-2
j_gene: TRBJ1-2
abundance: .
d_gene: .
CDR3aa: CASSQGRQNGTDSYGYTF
CDR3nt: TGTGCCAGCAGCCAAGGAAGGCAAAACGGCACCGACAGCTATGGCTACACCTTC

v_gene: TRBV9
j_gene: TRBJ2-1
abundance: .
d_gene: .
CDR3aa: CASSVDGGSSYNEQFF
CDR3nt: TGTGCCAGCAGCGTAGATGGAGGGAGCTCCTACAATGAGCAGTTCTTC

v_gene: TRBV27
j_gene: TRBJ1-5
abundance: .
d_gene: TRBD1
CDR3aa: CASRGTGGQPQHF
CDR3nt: TGTGCCAGCAGGGGGACAGGGGGTCAGCCCCAGCATTTT

v_gene: TRBV27
j_gene: TRBJ1-2
abundance: .
d_gene: .
CDR3aa: CASSFGGGLHGYTF
CDR3nt: TGTGCCAGCAGTTTTGGGGGAGGGTTGCATGGCTACACCTTC

v_gene: TRBV20-1
j_gene: TRBJ1-2
abundance: .
d_gene: .
CDR3aa: CSARVSYGYTF
CDR3nt: TGCAGTGCTAGAGTGAGCTATGGCTACACCTTC

v_gene: TRBV9
j_gene: TRBJ1-2
abundance: .
d_gene: .
CDR3aa: CASSVADIGYGYTF
CDR3nt: TGTGCCAGCAGCGTAGCGGACATCGGCTATGGCTACACCTTC

v_gene: TRBV4-1
j_gene: TRBJ1-5
abundance: .
d_gene: TRBD1
CDR3aa: CASSPTIPGQGNSNQPQHF
CDR3nt: TGCGCCAGCAGCCCCACGATACCGGGACAGGGGAACAGCAATCAGCCCCAGCATTTT

v_gene: TRBV7-9
j_gene: TRBJ2-7
abundance: few
d_gene: TRBD1
CDR3aa: CASSVLGQGHEQYF
CDR3nt: TGTGCCAGCAGCGTACTCGGACAGGGACACGAGCAGTACTTC

v_gene: TRBV27
j_gene: TRBJ1-2
abundance: .
d_gene: .
CDR3aa: CASSLVGSGYGYTF
CDR3nt: TGTGCCAGCAGTTTGGTAGGGTCTGGCTATGGCTACACCTTC

v_gene: TRBV5-5
j_gene: TRBJ2-3
abundance: .
d_gene: .
CDR3aa: CASRWSGSSTDTQYF
CDR3nt: TGTGCCAGCAGATGGAGCGGGTCCAGCACAGATACGCAGTATTTT

v_gene: TRBV12-5
j_gene: TRBJ2-5
abundance: .
d_gene: TRBD1
CDR3aa: CASALGRDRAQETQYF
CDR3nt: TGTGCTAGTGCCCTGGGCCGGGACAGGGCCCAAGAGACCCAGTACTTC

v_gene: TRBV6-5
j_gene: TRBJ2-2
abundance: .
d_gene: .
CDR3aa: CASSQGIGELFF
CDR3nt: TGTGCCAGCAGTCAGGGTATCGGGGAGCTGTTTTTT

v_gene: TRBV5-5
j_gene: TRBJ2-7
abundance: few
d_gene: .
CDR3aa: CASSLGADSSYEQYF
CDR3nt: TGTGCCAGCAGCTTGGGAGCGGATAGCTCCTACGAGCAGTACTTC

v_gene: TRBV14
j_gene: TRBJ2-2
abundance: .
d_gene: TRBD2
CDR3aa: CASSQGPSTSGSFTGELFF
CDR3nt: TGTGCCAGCAGCCAAGGGCCGAGCACTAGCGGGAGTTTTACCGGGGAGCTGTTTTTT

v_gene: TRBV6-5
j_gene: TRBJ1-3
abundance: .
d_gene: TRBD1
CDR3aa: CASSLRTGGGNTIYF
CDR3nt: TGTGCCAGCAGCCTCAGGACAGGGGGAGGAAACACCATATATTTT

v_gene: TRBV5-5
j_gene: TRBJ2-1
abundance: .
d_gene: .
CDR3aa: CASSQGLLNEQFF
CDR3nt: TGTGCCAGCAGCCAGGGACTTCTCAATGAGCAGTTCTTC

v_gene: TRBV18
j_gene: TRBJ1-6
abundance: .
d_gene: .
CDR3aa: CASSARDGDYNSPLHF
CDR3nt: TGTGCCAGCTCAGCGAGGGACGGCGATTATAATTCACCCCTCCACTTT

v_gene: TRBV6-6
j_gene: TRBJ1-3
abundance: .
d_gene: .
CDR3aa: CASSYSLDTIYF
CDR3nt: TGTGCCAGCAGTTACTCGCTCGACACCATATATTTT

v_gene: TRBV19
j_gene: TRBJ2-1
abundance: .
d_gene: TRBD1
CDR3aa: CASSIGTGVDEQFF
CDR3nt: TGTGCCAGTAGTATTGGAACAGGGGTCGATGAGCAGTTCTTC

v_gene: TRBV5-1
j_gene: TRBJ1-1
abundance: .
d_gene: .
CDR3aa: CASSSQPTAGGTEAFF
CDR3nt: TGCGCCAGCAGCTCTCAACCGACAGCCGGAGGAACTGAAGCTTTCTTT

v_gene: TRBV18
j_gene: TRBJ2-5
abundance: .
d_gene: .
CDR3aa: CASSPKAVVWETQYF
CDR3nt: TGTGCCAGCTCACCGAAGGCGGTAGTTTGGGAGACCCAGTACTTC

v_gene: TRBV12-3/TRBV12-4
j_gene: TRBJ1-1
abundance: .
d_gene: .
CDR3aa: CASSLGVTEAFF
CDR3nt: TGTGCCAGCAGTTTAGGGGTAACTGAAGCTTTCTTT

v_gene: TRBV7-9
j_gene: TRBJ1-3
abundance: .
d_gene: .
CDR3aa: CASSISENTIYF
CDR3nt: TGTGCCAGCAGCATCAGCGAAAACACCATATATTTT

v_gene: TRBV10-2
j_gene: TRBJ2-1
abundance: few
d_gene: TRBD1
CDR3aa: CASSNQGAQFF
CDR3nt: TGCGCCAGCAGTAATCAGGGGGCGCAGTTCTTC

v_gene: TRBV4-1
j_gene: TRBJ2-4
abundance: .
d_gene: TRBD2
CDR3aa: CASSQVLSAGGLLDIQYF
CDR3nt: TGCGCCAGCAGCCAAGTTCTTTCGGCGGGGGGGCTTCTGGACATTCAGTACTTC

v_gene: TRBV4-3
j_gene: TRBJ2-1
abundance: .
d_gene: .
CDR3aa: CASSQELRTANNEQFF
CDR3nt: TGCGCCAGCAGCCAAGAGCTAAGGACGGCCAACAATGAGCAGTTCTTC

v_gene: TRBV5-1
j_gene: TRBJ2-5
abundance: .
d_gene: TRBD2
CDR3aa: CASSLGLAGGQETQYF
CDR3nt: TGCGCCAGCAGCTTGGGACTAGCGGGAGGCCAAGAGACCCAGTACTTC

v_gene: TRBV6-5
j_gene: TRBJ2-7
abundance: .
d_gene: TRBD1
CDR3aa: CASNAGTGSKYF
CDR3nt: TGTGCCAGCAATGCCGGGACAGGGTCGAAGTACTTC

v_gene: TRBV4-1
j_gene: TRBJ2-3
abundance: .
d_gene: TRBD1
CDR3aa: CASSRSGQGTDTQYF
CDR3nt: TGCGCCAGCAGCCGGAGTGGACAGGGAACAGATACGCAGTATTTT

v_gene: TRBV10-3
j_gene: TRBJ1-1
abundance: .
d_gene: TRBD1
CDR3aa: CAISARGPGTEAFF
CDR3nt: TGTGCCATCAGCGCGAGGGGGCCAGGCACTGAAGCTTTCTTT

v_gene: TRBV11-2
j_gene: TRBJ1-2
abundance: .
d_gene: .
CDR3aa: CASSSTGRGYTF
CDR3nt: TGTGCCAGCAGCTCCACGGGGAGGGGCTACACCTTC

v_gene: TRBV5-1
j_gene: TRBJ1-4
abundance: .
d_gene: .
CDR3aa: CASSLGGTNEKLFF
CDR3nt: TGCGCCAGCAGCTTGGGGGGAACTAATGAAAAACTGTTTTTT

v_gene: TRBV5-4
j_gene: TRBJ2-5
abundance: .
d_gene: .
CDR3aa: CASSLHEGETQYF
CDR3nt: TGTGCCAGCAGCTTGCACGAAGGGGAGACCCAGTACTTC